The 18 T cell receptor beta chains below all came from one sample that was sequenced in a study of identical twins. TCRdb re-called the 5' RACE reads through MiXCR, storing one row per CDR3 protein. Of nearly 650,000 distinct CDR3 sequences in the sample, roughly 7.2% were seen once. The sample also formed part of further work on yellow fever vaccine responses in identical twins.

Sample: PBMCs. These receptors all come from a woman between 18 and 30 years old in good health.

The V gene is TRBV6-1, the J gene TRBJ2-7; TRBD1 aligns across 9 bases. V shed 6 bases, J shed 3 bases, and the junction held 0 bases outside the gene matches. The CDR3 loop spans 12 amino acids. Germline-derived CDR1 and CDR2 are MNHNS and SASEGT. The CDR3 is CASRDRGYEQYV. CDR3 nucleotide sequence: TGTGCCAGCAGGGACAGGGGCTACGAGCAGTACGTC.

The J gene is TRBJ2-1, the V gene TRBV20-1, with D possibly matching TRBD2 (5 bases). Germline assignment: CDR1 DFQATT and CDR2 SNEGSKA (reference sequence). The CDR3 loop spans 13 amino acids. V was shortened by 0 bases and J by 6 bases, with 9 bases between the two germline ends. In nucleotides, the CDR3 is TGCAGTGCTAGAGACGGGGTTATCAATGAGCAGTTCTTC. Translating it yields CSARDGVINEQFF.

This clonotype has a count of ten or more. In nucleotides, the CDR3 is TGTGCCAGCAGCCAATCTAGCGGGAGTCGAGAGACCCAGTACTTC. Its protein product is CASSQSSGSRETQYF. V usage is TRBV3-1 and J usage is TRBJ2-5, with 10 bases matching TRBD2. This CDR3 contains 15 residues. Germline-derived CDR1 and CDR2 are LGHDT and YNNKEL (reference sequence). Trimming took 2 bases from V and 4 from J; bases not matched to a gene: 4.

This chain connects TRBV2 to TRBJ1-5, with D possibly being TRBD1 (5 bases). This CDR3 comprises 15 residues. Deletions cut 4 bases from V and 0 bases from J, with 10 bases between. CDR1 SNHLY and CDR2 FYNNEI come from the germline V gene. The CDR3 loop reads CASSVGGNSNQPQHF. As DNA, the CDR3 is TGTGCCAGCAGTGTTGGGGGAAATAGCAATCAGCCCCAGCATTTT.

The rearrangement uses TRBV20-1 and TRBJ2-1, with D hard to call. V gave up 5 bases and J gave up 4 bases, with 15 bases separating them. Germline CDR1 and CDR2: DFQATT and SNEGSKA (reference sequence). The CDR3 sequence is 14 residues long. DNA for the CDR3: TGCAGTGCTTATGACCCGGGCGGATACAATGAGCAGTTCTTC. This encodes CSAYDPGGYNEQFF.

This chain connects TRBV5-8 to TRBJ2-3, with D maybe TRBD1 (5 bases). Trimming removed 8 bases from V and 1 base from J, with 20 bases in between. The CDR3 runs to 16 residues. In germline, CDR1 is SGHTS, CDR2 YDEGEE. CDR3 coding DNA: TGTGCCAGGAACCCCGGTCATGGCAGGGGCACAGATACGCAGTATTTT. Its protein product is CARNPGHGRGTDTQYF.

Remarks on this clonotype: At one end, the junction sequence differs from germline, possibly due to a read error. The V and J genes are TRBV20-1 and TRBJ2-5; tentative D call: TRBD2 (5 bases). The length of the CDR3 is 18 residues. Per the germline V gene, CDR1 is DFQATT and CDR2 is SNEGSKA (reference sequence). The CDR3 sequence is CCARAPGLPSSLQETQYF. As DNA, the CDR3 is TGCTGTGCTAGGGCGCCGGGATTGCCCTCCAGCCTCCAAGAGACCCAGTACTTC.

In its sample, this clonotype was seen a few times. V usage is TRBV20-1 and J usage is TRBJ1-4; TRBD1 is a possible D gene (5 bases). V lost 3 bases and J 0 bases, leaving 11 bases between the germline ends. CDR3 length equals 15 residues. Germline V lookup: CDR1 DFQATT, CDR2 SNEGSKA (reference sequence). DNA for the CDR3: TGCAGTGCTAGCCGCGGGGCCTCAACTAATGAAAAACTGTTTTTT. This codes for CSASRGASTNEKLFF.

This clonotype has ten or more counts. This sequence joins TRBV4-1 and TRBJ1-5; D not resolved. The V and J ends lost 0 bases and 7 bases respectively, with 19 bases between them. The CDR3 is 17 residues long. CDR1 MGHRA and CDR2 YSYEKL come from the germline V gene. This chain's CDR3 is CASSQEGGRGGPQPQHF. For the CDR3, the DNA is TGCGCCAGCAGCCAAGAAGGCGGACGAGGTGGACCACAGCCCCAGCATTTT.

This clonotype was seen only a few times. This rearrangement joins TRBV7-9 to TRBJ1-6, with 7 bases matching TRBD1. Trimming removed 5 bases from V and 7 bases from J; junction bases left unmatched: 5. Germline CDR1 and CDR2: SEHNR and FQNEAQ (reference sequence). The CDR3 is 14 amino acids. Here the CDR3 DNA reads TGTGCCAGCAGCGCCGGGACAGCGAATTCACCCCTCCACTTT. It translates to CASSAGTANSPLHF.

This clonotype was detected a few times. The chain uses TRBV20-1 and TRBJ2-7; TRBD2 might be the D (5 bases). The CDR3 runs to 15 residues. The ends were cut back, 3 bases at V and 2 bases at J, with 17 bases in the middle. The V gene's germline CDR1 is DFQATT and CDR2 SNEGSKA (reference sequence). DNA for the CDR3: TGCAGTGCTAGGAGGGAGCTGGTGGGGACCTACGAGCAGTACGTC. Translating it yields CSARRELVGTYEQYV.

This clonotype occurred a few times. The rearrangement uses TRBV29-1 and TRBJ1-5, with D perhaps TRBD1 (5 bases). This CDR3 contains 13 residues. CDR1 SQVTM and CDR2 ANQGSEA come from the germline V gene. V shed 7 bases and J shed 4 bases, with 14 bases lying between them. The CDR3 DNA reads as TGCAGCGGATCTGGGGGAGGGAATCAGCCCCAGCATTTT. Protein product: CSGSGGGNQPQHF.

This clonotype was counted only a few times. The rearrangement links TRBV11-2 to TRBJ2-2, with 10 bases fitting TRBD1. V was pared by 3 bases and J by 6 bases, with 16 bases of the junction left unmatched. The CDR3 loop spans 19 amino acids. CDR1 and CDR2 (germline): SGHAT, FQNNGV. The CDR3 protein is CASSFRAGTGVNPPGELFF. Written as DNA, the CDR3 is TGTGCCAGCAGCTTTCGTGCCGGGACAGGGGTAAATCCACCCGGGGAGCTGTTTTTT.

This clonotype was seen a few times. The J gene is TRBJ1-5, the V gene TRBV10-1; D uncertain. CDR1 is WNHNN, CDR2 SYGVQD, per germline (reference sequence). Trimming pared 3 bases from V and 5 bases from J, leaving 8 bases between. The CDR3 has 13 amino acids. The CDR3 is CASSEGRHQPQHF. The CDR3 DNA is TGCGCCAGCAGTGAAGGCAGGCATCAGCCCCAGCATTTT.

The CDR3 is CATSRAGDRANYGYTF. The CDR3 DNA reads as TGTGCCACCAGCAGAGCGGGCGACAGGGCTAACTATGGCTACACCTTC. The chain uses TRBV15 and TRBJ1-2; 7 bases align to TRBD1. The CDR3 covers 16 residues. The V gene's germline CDR1 is LNHNV and CDR2 YYDKDF (reference sequence). The trim removed 1 base at V and 0 bases at J, leaving 5 bases unmatched.

The chain recombines TRBV20-1 with TRBJ2-5; D tentatively fits TRBD1 or TRBD2 (6 bases each). The V gene lost 1 base and the J gene lost 0 bases, with 12 bases spanning the gap. CDR3 length: 15 amino acids. CDR1 and CDR2 (germline): DFQATT, SNEGSKA (reference sequence). The CDR3 region has the DNA TGCAGTGCTAGAGGGAGGGGGAAGTACCAAGAGACCCAGTACTTC. Protein: CSARGRGKYQETQYF.

There are many counts of this clonotype. V is TRBV7-9 and J is TRBJ1-2; tentative D call: TRBD1 (6 bases). V lost 5 bases to trimming and J lost 4 bases, with 11 bases between them. Per the germline V gene, CDR1 is SEHNR and CDR2 is FQNEAQ (reference sequence). The CDR3 is made up of 13 amino acids. DNA for the CDR3: TGTGCCAGCAGCAAGCAGGGGACCTATGGCTACACCTTC. Its translation is CASSKQGTYGYTF.

This clonotype was picked up many times. The J gene is TRBJ2-1, the V gene TRBV6-5, with 12 bases matching TRBD1. The trim removed 0 bases at V and 6 bases at J, leaving 6 bases unmatched. The length of the CDR3 is 17 residues. Germline V gene data show CDR1 as MNHEY and CDR2 as SVGAGI. CDR3 sequence (DNA): TGTGCCAGCAGTTACTCGATGGGACAGGGGGCGTTCAATGAGCAGTTCTTC. Translating gives CASSYSMGQGAFNEQFF.